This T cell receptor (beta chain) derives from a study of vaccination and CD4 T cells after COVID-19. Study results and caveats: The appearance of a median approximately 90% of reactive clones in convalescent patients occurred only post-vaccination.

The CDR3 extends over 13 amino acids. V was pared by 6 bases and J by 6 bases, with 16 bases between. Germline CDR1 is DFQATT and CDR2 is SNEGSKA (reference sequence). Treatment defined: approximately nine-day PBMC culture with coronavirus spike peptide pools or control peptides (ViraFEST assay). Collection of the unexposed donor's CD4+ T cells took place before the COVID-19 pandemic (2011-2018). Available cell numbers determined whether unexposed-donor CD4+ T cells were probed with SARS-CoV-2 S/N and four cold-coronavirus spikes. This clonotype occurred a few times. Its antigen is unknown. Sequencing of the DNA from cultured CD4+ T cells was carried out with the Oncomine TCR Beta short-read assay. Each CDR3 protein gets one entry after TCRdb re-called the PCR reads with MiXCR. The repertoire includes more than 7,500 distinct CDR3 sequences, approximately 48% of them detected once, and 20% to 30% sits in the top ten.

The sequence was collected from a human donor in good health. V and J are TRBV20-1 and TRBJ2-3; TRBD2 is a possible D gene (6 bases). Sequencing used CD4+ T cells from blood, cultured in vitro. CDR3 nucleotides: TGCAGTGCCCGGGACTCCCTCCGGGATACGCAGTATTTT. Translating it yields CSARDSLRDTQYF.